This TCR beta chain was retrieved from a study of blood T cell repertoires in COVID-19. The germline V gene has CDR1 LGHDT and CDR2 YNNKEL (reference sequence). The V segment lost 4 bases and the J segment 7 bases; nucleotides outside the gene matches: 3. This CDR3 is 12 amino acids long. The data were produced by immunoSEQ multiplex PCR, yet TCRdb's version contains in-frame clones alone and is incomplete. The table records approximately 250,000 clones, around 80% of them present only once. Across about two dozen US areas, participants ranged in age from roughly 18 to 95 years. The TCR comes from a man aged 30-40 years with acute COVID-19. Sequencing was performed on PBMCs or T cells enriched from blood (not recorded which). This rearrangement joins TRBV3-1 (or the pseudogene TRBV3-2) to TRBJ2-7, with 8 positions matching TRBD2. The CDR3 bases are TGTGCCAGCAGCCCGCGGGGGGAAGAGCAGTACGTC. It specifies CASSPRGEEQYV.